The 17 T cell receptor beta chains below all came from one sample that was sequenced in a study of shared clonotypes between healthy human individuals. Profiled with immunoSEQ multiplex PCR; TCRdb holds only in-frame clones, not every one. The data show under 600,000 clones, with around 96% seen just once and under 0.065% held by the top ten. Source material: naive CD4+ T cells sorted from blood. Subset reported: CD45RA+ positively selected. These receptor sequences come from a woman aged 30 to 39 in good health.

The chain has TRBV11-2 and TRBJ2-5; 11 positions match TRBD1. Germline V gene data show CDR1 as SGHAT and CDR2 as FQNNGV. The V segment lost 5 bases and the J segment 4 bases; nucleotides outside the gene matches: 12. The CDR3 sequence is 17 residues long. The CDR3 DNA follows: TGTGCCAGCAGCCCCCGGAACGGACAGGGGGCGCGAGAGACCCAGTACTTC. It translates to CASSPRNGQGARETQYF.

The rearrangement links TRBV2 to TRBJ1-1, with no clear D. Germline values: CDR1 SNHLY, CDR2 FYNNEI. The CDR3 loop spans 13 amino acids. Between the trimmed V and J ends, which lost 8 bases and 2 bases, there was a span of 12 bases. The CDR3 spells CASHRETNTEAFF. CDR3 in DNA: TGTGCCAGCCACCGGGAAACTAACACTGAAGCTTTCTTT.

J is TRBJ2-2 and V is TRBV18, with D perhaps TRBD2 (6 bases). CDR1 is KGHSH, CDR2 LQKENI, per germline. Trimming took off 2 bases at V and 6 bases at J, with 19 bases between the two ends. The CDR3 has 17 residues. CDR3 sequence (DNA): TGTGCCAGCTCACCAGGGCGTGGCGGGATGGATCCCGGGGAGCTGTTTTTT. Protein product: CASSPGRGGMDPGELFF.

The chain is built from TRBV5-6 and TRBJ2-2; D not resolved. Germline CDR1 is SGHDT and CDR2 is YYEEEE. The ends were cut back, 0 bases at V and 6 bases at J, with 12 bases in the middle. The CDR3 has 15 amino acids. The CDR3 loop is CASSLVPGPSGELFF. CDR3 coding DNA: TGTGCCAGCAGCTTGGTACCGGGCCCGTCCGGGGAGCTGTTTTTT. The full variable domain, in which reference TRBV5-6 and TRBJ2-2 provide the parts outside the CDR3, is DAGVTQSPTHLIKTRGQQVTLRCSPKSGHDTVSWYQQALGQGPQFIFQYYEEEERQRGNFPDRFSGHQFPNYSSELNVNALLLGDSALYLCASSLVPGPSGELFFGEGSRLTVL.

This clone is a singleton in its sample. This rearrangement joins TRBV6-6 to TRBJ2-3, with TRBD1 as a possible D gene (6 bases). The CDR3 is 15 amino acids. In germline, CDR1 is MNHNY, CDR2 SVGAGI (reference sequence). Trimming removed 6 bases from V and 4 bases from J, with 17 bases in between. In DNA form, the CDR3 reads TGTGCCAGCAGCGAGGACAGCCTGGTCCCAGATACGCAGTATTTT. This translates into CASSEDSLVPDTQYF.

As for this clone: Sequence at one end of the junction differs from germline and may be a read error. This chain links TRBV2 with TRBJ2-4; 11 positions match TRBD2. Looked up from germline, CDR1 is SNHLY and CDR2 is FYNNEI. This CDR3 has 13 amino acids. DNA for the CDR3: TGTGCCAGCAGGATAGGTACCGGGACTAGCGGAAACTTC. It translates to CASRIGTGTSGNF.

This clone was recorded once. The rearrangement links TRBV28 to TRBJ2-6, with D possibly matching TRBD1 (5 bases). The germline V and J ends were trimmed by 2 bases and 4 bases, with 12 bases remaining between them. Germline CDR1 MDHEN, CDR2 SYDVKM. CDR3 length: 16 residues. Here the CDR3 DNA reads TGTGCCAGCAGTTTAATAGGGGCAGCGGGGGCCAACGTCCTGACTTTC. Translation gives CASSLIGAAGANVLTF.

The gene calls are TRBV5-4 and TRBJ2-7; D may be TRBD1 or TRBD2 (5 bases each). V lost 1 base to trimming and J lost 1 base, with 12 bases between them. The CDR3 runs 15 residues. The germline V gene has CDR1 SGHNT and CDR2 YYREEE (reference sequence). CDR3 sequence reads: CASSLLGTDSYEQYF. CDR3 nucleotide sequence: TGTGCCAGCAGCTTGTTGGGGACGGATTCCTACGAGCAGTACTTC.

The chain combines TRBV11-2 with TRBJ1-4; D possibly corresponds to TRBD1 (6 bases). The V and J ends lost 4 bases and 3 bases respectively, with 12 bases between them. Germline V CDR1 and CDR2: SGHAT, FQNNGV. The CDR3 is 15 residues long. The CDR3 sequence: CASSSTGLANEKLFF. The CDR3 region has the DNA TGTGCCAGCAGCTCTACAGGGCTAGCTAATGAAAAACTGTTTTTT.

The V and J genes are TRBV9 and TRBJ2-7; TRBD1 aligns across 8 bases. The V and J ends lost 3 bases and 5 bases, in that order; junction bases with no gene match: 7. The CDR3 totals 14 residues. In germline, CDR1 is SGDLS, CDR2 YYNGEE. The CDR3: CASSGGQGKHEQYF. The CDR3 DNA sequence: TGTGCCAGCAGCGGCGGACAGGGCAAGCACGAGCAGTACTTC.

The chain links TRBV28 to TRBJ1-2; a possible D gene is TRBD1 (5 bases). Germline CDR1 and CDR2: MDHEN and SYDVKM. The CDR3 runs to 15 residues. Deletions cut 3 bases from V and 1 base from J, with 12 bases between. The CDR3 region has the DNA TGTGCCAGCAGTTTCCCTCTGGGGCTTAACTATGGCTACACCTTC. It codes for CASSFPLGLNYGYTF.

The chain employs TRBV19 and TRBJ2-7; 11 bases are shared with TRBD2. V gave up 1 base and J gave up 2 bases; unmatched junction bases: 4. Per germline, CDR1 LNHDA and CDR2 SQIVND (reference sequence). This CDR3 contains 16 residues. The CDR3 here is CASSIGLAGGTYEQYF. Here the CDR3 DNA reads TGTGCCAGTAGTATAGGCCTAGCGGGAGGTACCTACGAGCAGTACTTC.

The chain links TRBV2 to TRBJ2-5; 9 bases line up with TRBD1. The better agreement between TRBJ2-7 and the DNA end casts doubt on the J call. Germline V lookup: CDR1 SNHLY, CDR2 FYNNEI. This CDR3 comprises 14 residues. As DNA, the CDR3 is TGTGCCAGCAGTGTGGGACAGGGTCTCTACGAGCAGTACTTC. This codes for CASSVGQGLYEQYF.

The V gene is TRBV28, the J gene TRBJ1-5, with D hard to call. Trimming left V 5 bases short and J 0 bases short, with 5 bases between. Looked up from germline, CDR1 is MDHEN and CDR2 is SYDVKM. The CDR3 sequence is 13 residues long. This CDR3 reads CASSQDSNQPQHF. CDR3 sequence (DNA): TGTGCCAGCAGTCAGGATAGCAATCAGCCCCAGCATTTT.

The chain joins TRBV5-5 to TRBJ1-3; D is undetermined. CDR1 and CDR2 from the germline V gene are SGHKS and YYEKEE (reference sequence). Trimming removed 1 base at V and 1 base at J, with 6 bases between. This CDR3 region has 14 residues. The CDR3 nucleotides read TGTGCCAGCAGCTTGACGGGGTCTGGAAACACCATATATTTT. Its translation: CASSLTGSGNTIYF.

This rearrangement joins TRBV6-5 to TRBJ1-1; D is perhaps TRBD1 (6 bases). CDR1 is MNHEY and CDR2 is SVGAGI in the germline V gene. CDR3 length: 15 amino acids. Trimming shortened V by 5 bases and J by 0 bases, and 13 bases separated the two germline ends. The CDR3, as DNA: TGTGCCAGCAGTCTCTCGGGACATCTGAACACTGAAGCTTTCTTT. As protein: CASSLSGHLNTEAFF.

The rearrangement links TRBV7-8 to TRBJ2-5, with TRBD1 matching over 7 bases. With 9 bases clipped from V and 1 base from J, the junction kept 14 bases outside the gene matches. Germline CDR1 SGHVS, CDR2 FQNEAQ. This CDR3 has 16 amino acids. As DNA, the CDR3 is TGTGCCAGAACTTTCACCTGGGGACAGCTCCAAGAGACCCAGTACTTC. Protein: CARTFTWGQLQETQYF. Together with reference TRBV7-8 and TRBJ2-5, the CDR3 gives the full variable domain: GAGVSQSPRYKVAKRGQDVALRCDPISGHVSLFWYQQALGQGPEFLTYFQNEAQLDKSGLPSDRFFAERPEGSVSTLKIQRTQQEDSAVYLCARTFTWGQLQETQYFGPGTRLLVL.